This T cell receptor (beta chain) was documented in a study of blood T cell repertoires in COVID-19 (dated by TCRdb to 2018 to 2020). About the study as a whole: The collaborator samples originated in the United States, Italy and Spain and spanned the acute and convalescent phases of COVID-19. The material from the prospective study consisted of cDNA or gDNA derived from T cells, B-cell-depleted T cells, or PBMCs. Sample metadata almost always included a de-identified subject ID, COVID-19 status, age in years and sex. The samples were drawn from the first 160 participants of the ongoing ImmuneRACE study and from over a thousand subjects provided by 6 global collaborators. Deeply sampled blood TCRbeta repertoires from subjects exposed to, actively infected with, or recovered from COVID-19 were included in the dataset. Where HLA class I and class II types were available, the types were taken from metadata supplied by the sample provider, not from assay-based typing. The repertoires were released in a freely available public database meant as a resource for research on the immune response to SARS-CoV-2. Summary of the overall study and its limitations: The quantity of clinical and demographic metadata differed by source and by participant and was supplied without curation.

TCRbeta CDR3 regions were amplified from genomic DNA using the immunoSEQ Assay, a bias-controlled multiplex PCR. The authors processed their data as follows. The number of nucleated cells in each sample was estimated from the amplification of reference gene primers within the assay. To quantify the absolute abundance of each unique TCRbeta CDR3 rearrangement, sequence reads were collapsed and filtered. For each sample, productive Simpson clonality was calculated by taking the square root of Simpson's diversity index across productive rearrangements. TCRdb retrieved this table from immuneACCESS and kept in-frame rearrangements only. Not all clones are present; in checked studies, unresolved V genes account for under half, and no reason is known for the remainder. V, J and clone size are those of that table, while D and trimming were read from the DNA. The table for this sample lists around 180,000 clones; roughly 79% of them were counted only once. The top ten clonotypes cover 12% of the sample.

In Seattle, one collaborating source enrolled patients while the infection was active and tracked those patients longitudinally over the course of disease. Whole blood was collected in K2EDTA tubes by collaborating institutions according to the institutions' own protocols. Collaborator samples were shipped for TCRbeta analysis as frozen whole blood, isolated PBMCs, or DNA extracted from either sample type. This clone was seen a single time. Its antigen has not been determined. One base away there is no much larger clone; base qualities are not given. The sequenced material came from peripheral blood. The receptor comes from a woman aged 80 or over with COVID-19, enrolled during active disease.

The CDR3 sequence is CASSLDPGQPQHF. The base sequence is TGTGCCAGCAGCTTAGATCCGGGTCAGCCCCAGCATTTT. Recombination linked TRBV7-9 to TRBJ1-5; too little of a D gene remains to name it. CDR3 length: 13 amino acids, cysteine to phenylalanine. Only CDR3 DNA is held: 39 bases, read in frame from base 1. Relative to germline, V is 1 base shorter and J is 6 bases shorter, with 7 bases between their ends. CDR1 SEHNR and CDR2 FQNEAQ were looked up in the germline V gene (reference sequence).